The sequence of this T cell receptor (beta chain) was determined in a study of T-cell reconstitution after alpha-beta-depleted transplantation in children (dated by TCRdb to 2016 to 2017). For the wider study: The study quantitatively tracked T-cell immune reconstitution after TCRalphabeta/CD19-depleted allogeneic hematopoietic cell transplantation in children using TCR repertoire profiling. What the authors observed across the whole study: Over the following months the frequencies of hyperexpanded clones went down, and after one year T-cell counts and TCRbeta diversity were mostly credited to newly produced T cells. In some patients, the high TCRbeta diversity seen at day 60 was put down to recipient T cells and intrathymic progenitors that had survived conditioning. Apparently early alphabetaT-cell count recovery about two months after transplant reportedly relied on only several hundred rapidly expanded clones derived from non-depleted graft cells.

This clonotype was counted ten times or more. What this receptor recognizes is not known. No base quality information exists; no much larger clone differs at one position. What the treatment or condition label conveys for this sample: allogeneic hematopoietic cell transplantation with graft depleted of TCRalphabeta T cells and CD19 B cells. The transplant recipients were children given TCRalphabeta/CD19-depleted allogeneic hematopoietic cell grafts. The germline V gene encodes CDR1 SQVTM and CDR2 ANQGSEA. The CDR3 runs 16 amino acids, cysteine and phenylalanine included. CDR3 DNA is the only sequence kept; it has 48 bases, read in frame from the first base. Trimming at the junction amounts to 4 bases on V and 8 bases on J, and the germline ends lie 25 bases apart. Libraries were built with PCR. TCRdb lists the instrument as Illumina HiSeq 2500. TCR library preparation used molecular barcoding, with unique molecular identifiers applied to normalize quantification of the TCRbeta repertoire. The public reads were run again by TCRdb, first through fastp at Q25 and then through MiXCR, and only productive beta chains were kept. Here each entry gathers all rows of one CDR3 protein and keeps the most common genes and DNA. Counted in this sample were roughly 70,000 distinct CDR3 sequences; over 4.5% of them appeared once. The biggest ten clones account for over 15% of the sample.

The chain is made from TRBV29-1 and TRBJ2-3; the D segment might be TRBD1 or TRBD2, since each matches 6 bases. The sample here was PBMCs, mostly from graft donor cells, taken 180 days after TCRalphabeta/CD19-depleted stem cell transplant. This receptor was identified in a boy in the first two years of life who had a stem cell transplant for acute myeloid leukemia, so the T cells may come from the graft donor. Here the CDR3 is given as CSVVGRRGPSTGTQYF. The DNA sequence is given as TGCAGCGTTGTCGGGCGTCGGGGGCCCAGCACGGGTACGCAGTATTTT.